This T cell receptor (beta chain) appears in the sequencing data of a study of neurological immune-mediated disorders. This clonotype was detected many times. Its antigen remains unidentified. The CDR3 length is 11 residues. Trimming took 3 bases from V and 4 from J, leaving 6 bases between them. The germline V gene has CDR1 DFQATT and CDR2 SNEGSKA (reference sequence). In TCRdb, the 5' RACE reads were re-called with MiXCR into one record per CDR3 protein. The sample yields roughly 36,000 distinct CDR3 sequences, 13% to 15% seen once. The study, taken as a whole, reports: Expansion of TCR clones was greatest in HTLV-1-associated myelopathy and smallest in multiple sclerosis, where it fell below that of healthy controls.

The sample consisted of PBMCs. This receptor was identified in a woman in her forties or fifties with HTLV-1-associated myelopathy (HAM/TSP). This sequence joins TRBV20-1 and TRBJ1-1; D unclear. This chain's CDR3 is CSASRVTEAFF. The CDR3 DNA sequence: TGCAGTGCTAGTCGGGTCACTGAAGCTTTCTTT.